The 16 T cell receptor beta chains reported below all come from one sample, sequenced in a study of cytomegalovirus exposure and HLA in healthy donors. Both 60 Vbeta primers and 13 Jbeta primers went into the PCR. Clones were read by immunoSEQ multiplex PCR, and TCRdb kept only the in-frame ones, dropping some. The repertoire holds tens of thousands of clones, with over 60% as singletons. The sample comprised PBMCs. All receptors derive from a woman in her thirties or forties in good health and CMV-seropositive.

This clone has only one observation. The chain couples TRBV10-1 to TRBJ2-7; the D gene is possibly TRBD2 (5 bases). From germline, CDR1 is WNHNN and CDR2 SYGVQD (reference sequence). This CDR3 is built from 11 residues. The germline V and J ends were trimmed by 9 bases and 5 bases, with 11 bases remaining between them. The CDR3 is CASTGYHEQYF. DNA for the CDR3: TGCGCCAGTACGGGGTACCACGAGCAGTACTTC.

This rearrangement joins TRBV9 to TRBJ1-1; D remains ambiguous. The germline gives CDR1 SGDLS, CDR2 YYNGEE. There are 13 residues in the CDR3. The V gene lost 0 bases and the J gene lost 1 base, with 4 bases spanning the gap. CDR3 nucleotide sequence: TGTGCCAGCAGCGTAGGTAAGAACACTGAAGCTTTCTTT. This encodes CASSVGKNTEAFF.

This clone was seen only a few times. The chain combines TRBV5-1 with TRBJ2-1, with D tentatively TRBD2 (6 bases). The V end was cut by 0 bases, the J end by 5 bases, with 12 bases between. The V gene's germline CDR1 is SGHRS and CDR2 YFSETQ. CDR3 length: 15 amino acids. In nucleotides, the CDR3 is TGCGCCAGCAGCTTGGCGTTGGCTAGCGACAATGAGCAGTTCTTC. This codes for CASSLALASDNEQFF. The full variable domain, completed using reference TRBV5-1 and TRBJ2-1, is KAGVTQTPRYLIKTRGQQVTLSCSPISGHRSVSWYQQTPGQGLQFLFEYFSETQRNKGNFPGRFSGRQFSNSRSEMNVSTLELGDSALYLCASSLALASDNEQFFGPGTRLTVL.

The count of this clone is one. This chain uses TRBV27 with TRBJ2-5, with TRBD1 as a possible D gene (5 bases). Germline CDR1 MNHEY, CDR2 SMNVEV (reference sequence). CDR3 length equals 15 residues. The V gene lost 3 bases and the J gene lost 5 bases, with 16 bases spanning the gap. The chain's CDR3 is CASSLGGRSGETQYF. DNA of the CDR3: TGTGCCAGCAGTTTGGGCGGACGGTCAGGGGAGACCCAGTACTTC.

V gene TRBV2 combines with J gene TRBJ1-1, with a tentative D call TRBD1 (6 bases). V lost 5 bases and J 2 bases, leaving 12 bases between the germline ends. This CDR3 contains 14 residues. The germline CDR1 and CDR2 sequences are SNHLY and FYNNEI. CDR3 DNA sequence: TGTGCCAGCAGTCCAAGACAGGAAAACACTGAAGCTTTCTTT. This translates into CASSPRQENTEAFF.

The J gene is TRBJ2-3, the V gene TRBV2; D call uncertain. Germline values: CDR1 SNHLY, CDR2 FYNNEI. This CDR3 contains 15 residues. V lost 0 bases and J 6 bases, leaving 13 bases between the germline ends. The CDR3 sequence: CASSEATPPPDTQYF. CDR3 nucleotides: TGTGCCAGCAGTGAAGCCACACCTCCCCCCGATACGCAGTATTTT.

The CDR3 sequence is CASSLGINYGYTF. The CDR3 nucleotides read TGTGCCAGCAGCTTAGGTATCAACTATGGCTACACCTTC. The chain couples TRBV7-2 to TRBJ1-2; D is unresolved. Germline V CDR1 and CDR2: SGHTA, FQGNSA. The CDR3 runs 13 residues. V was clipped by 1 base and J by 2 bases, with 5 bases between them.

V and J are TRBV6-5 and TRBJ2-1, with TRBD2 matching 16 bases. With V trimmed by 9 bases and J by 5 bases, 4 bases remained unmatched. Germline assignment: CDR1 MNHEY and CDR2 SVGAGI. CDR3 size: 15 residues. CDR3 sequence: CASRGTSGGDNEQFF. Here the CDR3 DNA reads TGTGCCAGTAGGGGGACTAGCGGGGGGGACAATGAGCAGTTCTTC.

V is TRBV28 and J is TRBJ2-7, with 9 bases fitting TRBD1. Germline trimming cut 5 bases from V and 5 bases from J; bases unmatched to any gene: 10. CDR3 length: 15 residues. CDR1 and CDR2 from the germline V gene are MDHEN and SYDVKM. The CDR3 region is CASSGGGQGIHEQYF. CDR3 bases: TGTGCCAGCAGTGGGGGGGGACAGGGAATCCACGAGCAGTACTTC.

The rearrangement joins TRBV7-2 to TRBJ1-2; 8 nucleotides align to TRBD1. The CDR3 sequence is 13 residues long. The V gene's germline CDR1 is SGHTA and CDR2 FQGNSA. The J segment lost 6 bases and the V segment lost 5 bases, leaving 5 bases of the junction unmatched. The CDR3 DNA sequence: TGTGCCAGCAGCGTCGACAGGGGTGATGGCTACACCTTC. Translating gives CASSVDRGDGYTF.

This clone was observed once. The junction departs from germline at one end; a sequencing error may be responsible. This sequence joins TRBV7-9 and TRBJ2-5, with unresolved D. There are 12 residues in the CDR3. Germline CDR1 and CDR2: SEHNR and FQNEAQ (reference sequence). This chain's CDR3 is CSSSSSSETQYF. The CDR3 DNA is TGTTCCAGCAGCTCCTCTTCCGAGACCCAGTACTTC.

J is TRBJ2-2 and V is TRBV6-6, with 9 bases matching TRBD1. The V gene end was trimmed by 8 bases and the J gene end by 4 bases; junction bases not matched to a gene: 5. Looked up from germline, CDR1 is MNHNY and CDR2 is SVGAGI (reference sequence). This CDR3 is 14 amino acids long. CDR3 nucleotide sequence: TGTGCCAGCTCCGGGACAGGGATCACCGGGGAGCTGTTTTTT. It encodes CASSGTGITGELFF.

The chain combines TRBV29-1 with TRBJ2-3; the D is unclear. The germline gives CDR1 SQVTM, CDR2 ANQGSEA. The CDR3 is made up of 14 amino acids. The V and J ends lost 4 bases and 6 bases respectively, with 17 bases between them. CDR3 sequence (DNA): TGCAGCGTTGCCTCGACATCTTCGATGGATACGCAGTATTTT. It specifies CSVASTSSMDTQYF.

The CDR3 loop is CATSSNRGPYEQYF. DNA of the CDR3: TGTGCCACCAGCAGCAACAGGGGGCCCTACGAGCAGTACTTC. The chain combines TRBV15 with TRBJ2-7; 9 bases are shared with TRBD1. Germline CDR1 and CDR2: LNHNV and YYDKDF (reference sequence). With V trimmed by 3 bases and J by 2 bases, 2 bases remained unmatched. CDR3 size: 14 residues. The variable domain in full, completed from reference TRBV15 and TRBJ2-7, reads DAMVIQNPRYQVTQFGKPVTLSCSQTLNHNVMYWYQQKSSQAPKLLFHYYDKDFNNEADTPDNFQSRRPNTSFCFLDIRSPGLGDTAMYLCATSSNRGPYEQYFGPGTRLTVT.

The rearrangement joins TRBV5-1 to TRBJ1-6, with 7 bases identical to TRBD1. With 1 base clipped from V and 8 bases from J, the junction kept 3 bases outside the gene matches. CDR3 length: 14 amino acids. Germline V lookup: CDR1 SGHRS, CDR2 YFSETQ. CDR3 loop: CASSLTGADSPLHF. The CDR3 nucleotides read TGCGCCAGCAGCTTGACAGGGGCTGATTCACCCCTCCACTTT. The full variable domain, rest sourced from reference TRBV5-1 and TRBJ1-6, is KAGVTQTPRYLIKTRGQQVTLSCSPISGHRSVSWYQQTPGQGLQFLFEYFSETQRNKGNFPGRFSGRQFSNSRSEMNVSTLELGDSALYLCASSLTGADSPLHFGNGTRLTVT.

The rearrangement uses TRBV6-6 and TRBJ2-1; 7 bases are a match to TRBD1. Germline assignment: CDR1 MNHNY and CDR2 SVGAGI (reference sequence). The CDR3 sequence is 11 residues long. The V segment lost 8 bases and the J segment 7 bases; nucleotides outside the gene matches: 2. The CDR3 spells CASGTANEQFF. Here the CDR3 DNA reads TGTGCCAGCGGGACAGCGAATGAGCAGTTCTTC.